This TCR beta chain is from a study of control samples from healthy donors and cancer patients. With V trimmed by 4 bases and J by 3 bases, 11 bases remained unmatched. The V gene's germline CDR1 is SNHLY and CDR2 FYNNEI. The CDR3 has 17 amino acids. Data came from immunoSEQ multiplex PCR; TCRdb stores just in-frame clones and leaves some out. The data show some 57,000 clones, around 97% seen once. V usage is TRBV2 and J usage is TRBJ2-7; 11 positions match TRBD1. Sequencing used blood. This receptor was taken from a woman in her twenties or thirties in good health. CDR3 nucleotide sequence: TGTGCCAGCAGTGGGACAGGGGGCAGGGTGTCCCTCTACGAGCAGTACTTC. Translated: CASSGTGGRVSLYEQYF. Looking up the rest from reference TRBV2 and TRBJ2-7 gives the full variable domain: EPEVTQTPSHQVTQMGQEVILRCVPISNHLYFYWYRQILGQKVEFLVSFYNNEISEKSEIFDDQFSVERPDGSNFTLKIRSTKLEDSAMYFCASSGTGGRVSLYEQYFGPGTRLTVT.